These T cell receptor beta chains were read from a single sample in a study of T cell repertoires in cytomegalovirus infection. A single record per CDR3 protein comes from TCRdb applying MiXCR to the reads. This sample has about 55,000 distinct CDR3 sequences, with roughly a fifth found just once. Their antigen targets remain unknown. The source material was CD8+ T cells from cultured PBMCs, sampled from culture after CMV antigen stimulation. The source of these receptors is a human donor in good health (CMV status not recorded). Some clones in this sample may be carry-over from other donors' samples. Each CDR3 is given with its conserved first and last residue. A D gene is named only where the DNA matches it firmly. Expanded clones get a size class; other rows say once, few or many, or leave the size out.

abundance	d_gene	v_gene	j_gene	CDR3nt	CDR3aa
NA	TRBD1	TRBV19	TRBJ1-1	TGTGCCAGTAGCTCGACAGGGGGCACTGAAGCTTTCTTT	CASSSTGGTEAFF
NA	TRBD2	TRBV12-3/TRBV12-4	TRBJ2-5	TGTGCCAGCATGATCGGGGGGCAAGAGACCCAGTACTTC	CASMIGGQETQYF
NA	NA	TRBV7-9	TRBJ1-1	TGTGCCAGCAGTTCACAGGGAACTGAAGCTTTCTTT	CASSSQGTEAFF
NA	NA	TRBV6-5	TRBJ2-7	TGTGCCAGCAGTTACTCGAGAGACAGAACTTACGAGCAGTACTTC	CASSYSRDRTYEQYF
NA	NA	TRBV4-1	TRBJ2-7	TGTGCCAGCAGCCAAGATTCGCGGGACACTTCCTACGAGCAGTACTTC	CASSQDSRDTSYEQYF
few	NA	TRBV6-1	TRBJ2-1	TGTGCCAGCAAGAACCGGGACCTCAACTACAATGAACAGTTCTTC	CASKNRDLNYNEQFF
few	TRBD2	TRBV6-2/TRBV6-3	TRBJ2-7	TGTGCCAGCAGTTACGCCGATAGCGGGGCAGAGCAGTACTTC	CASSYADSGAEQYF
NA	NA	TRBV7-9	TRBJ2-5	TGTGCCAGCAGCTCCGCCGAGTCTACCCTAGAGACCCAGTACTTC	CASSSAESTLETQYF
NA	NA	TRBV7-8	TRBJ2-1	TGTGCCAGCAGCCAGGGGGCGGGAGGTCATCCGGTGTTCTTC	CASSQGAGGHPVFF
once	NA	TRBV11-2	TRBJ2-1	TGTGCCAGCAGCCCTGCCGGGGCGGGTAGGCAAGGCGGGGAGCAGTTCTTC	CASSPAGAGRQGGEQFF
few	NA	TRBV4-3	TRBJ2-1	TGCGCCAGCAGCCAAGATCGGTTAGTCTCTCCCTACAATGAGCAGTTCTTC	CASSQDRLVSPYNEQFF
NA	NA	TRBV7-9	TRBJ2-2	TGTGCCAGCAGCTTAGGTTCAGAAGCGGGCCGGGAGCTGTTTTTT	CASSLGSEAGRELFF
NA	NA	TRBV6-5	TRBJ2-1	TGTGCCAGCAGACGTCTGGTTGGAGATGAGCAGTTCTTC	CASRRLVGDEQFF
NA	TRBD1	TRBV24-1	TRBJ2-1	TGTGCCACCAGTGATGCTGACAGGGCCCTTTACAATGAGCAGTTCTTC	CATSDADRALYNEQFF
many	TRBD1	TRBV7-9	TRBJ2-1	TGTGCCAGCAGTCAGGGCCGACAGGGGCTCTACAATGAGCAGTTCTTC	CASSQGRQGLYNEQFF
few	NA	TRBV7-9	TRBJ2-5	TGTGCCAGCAGCCCGAGCCGTGGGACGTCTCAAGAGACCCAGTACTTC	CASSPSRGTSQETQYF
NA	NA	TRBV19	TRBJ1-5	TGTGCCAGTAGCTACCCTGGGACTGGCAATCAGCCCCAGCATTTT	CASSYPGTGNQPQHF
few	NA	TRBV14	TRBJ1-2	TGTGCCAGCAGCCAAGGTGAAGAAACCTGCTATGGCTACACCTTC	CASSQGEETCYGYTF
NA	NA	TRBV12-3/TRBV12-4	TRBJ2-7	TGTGCCAGCAGTTTGCCGGGACGGCCCTACGAGCAGTACTTC	CASSLPGRPYEQYF
NA	TRBD2	TRBV10-3	TRBJ2-7	TGTGCCATCAAAGATTCAAGCGGGGCCTCCTACGAGCAGTACTTC	CAIKDSSGASYEQYF
few	NA	TRBV7-9	TRBJ2-3	TGTGCCAGCAGCTTCAGGGTCAGAGATACGCAGTATTTT	CASSFRVRDTQYF
NA	TRBD2	TRBV7-3	TRBJ2-3	TGTGCCAGCAGCTCTAGCGGGGGGGCGCTGGATACGCAGTATTTT	CASSSSGGALDTQYF
NA	NA	TRBV10-1	TRBJ1-1	TGCGCCAGCAGTGAAGGATTGAACACTGAAGCTTTCTTT	CASSEGLNTEAFF
NA	TRBD1	TRBV7-9	TRBJ2-5	TGTGCCAGCATCAAACAACAGGGGGCGCCGGAAGAGACCCAGTACTTC	CASIKQQGAPEETQYF
many	NA	TRBV7-2	TRBJ2-6	TGTGCCAGCAGCGTTAGGACAGTCGCTGGGGCCAACGTCCTGACTTTC	CASSVRTVAGANVLTF
NA	NA	TRBV12-3/TRBV12-4	TRBJ2-3	TGTGCCAGCAGGGGATTGGAGGGCCGTCCACCTTCGGATACGCAGTATTTT	CASRGLEGRPPSDTQYF
NA	TRBD1	TRBV6-6	TRBJ1-4	TGTGCCAGCTTGTCAGGGGGGAATAATGAAAAACTGTTTTTT	CASLSGGNNEKLFF
many	TRBD1	TRBV29-1	TRBJ1-1	TGCAGCGTTGAACAGTCACAGGGGTACACTGAAGCTTTCTTT	CSVEQSQGYTEAFF
NA	NA	TRBV28	TRBJ1-1	TGTGCCAGCAGTTTAAAAACCCTTATTTATAGGGGGTCGAACACTGAAGCTTTCTTT	CASSLKTLIYRGSNTEAFF
NA	TRBD1	TRBV7-6	TRBJ2-3	TGTGCCAGCAGCTTAGTTCAGGGGGCAGATACGCAGTATTTT	CASSLVQGADTQYF
few	NA	TRBV7-3	TRBJ2-3	TGTGCCAGCAGCTGGGGGGCCACAGATACGCAGTATTTT	CASSWGATDTQYF
once	NA	TRBV25-1	TRBJ2-1	TGTGCCAGCAGTTTACGAAGGTTAGCAAGCCACAATGAGCAGTTCTTC	CASSLRRLASHNEQFF
few	NA	TRBV24-1	TRBJ2-1	TGTGCCACCAGTGACAGGGGTAGCTCCTACAATGAGCAGTTCTTC	CATSDRGSSYNEQFF
few	NA	TRBV7-2	TRBJ2-1	TGTGCCAGCAGCTTAAGAGACTACAATGAGCAGTTCTTC	CASSLRDYNEQFF
NA	NA	TRBV2	TRBJ2-7	TGTGCCAGCAGTGGATCGGGGTCCTACGAGCAGTACTTC	CASSGSGSYEQYF
few	NA	TRBV25-1	TRBJ1-2	TGTGCCAGCAAGGCAGCTAACTATGGCTACACCTTC	CASKAANYGYTF
NA	TRBD2	TRBV6-5	TRBJ2-1	TGTGCCAGCAGTCATACTAGCGCAGCCAACAATGAGCAGTTCTTC	CASSHTSAANNEQFF
NA	TRBD2	TRBV6-1	TRBJ2-2	TGTGCCAGCAATGAACTAGCGGAGAACACCGGGGAGCTGTTTTTT	CASNELAENTGELFF
NA	NA	TRBV6-1	TRBJ2-7	TGTGCCAGCAGTGAAGGGCGCGAGCAGTACTTC	CASSEGREQYF
few	NA	TRBV2	TRBJ2-1	TGTGCCAGCACCAGAGTGGGAAACAATGAGCAGTTCTTC	CASTRVGNNEQFF
few	NA	TRBV12-3/TRBV12-4	TRBJ1-2	TGTGCCAGCAGTTACCCGGGCGACTATGGCTACACCTTC	CASSYPGDYGYTF
few	NA	TRBV7-2	TRBJ1-1	TGTGCCAGCAGCTTAGCTCCGACAGTTATGAACACTGAAGCTTTCTTT	CASSLAPTVMNTEAFF
NA	NA	TRBV7-6	TRBJ2-3	TGTGCCAGCAGCTTGTCTGCGGGACAGTTCACAGATACGCAGTATTTT	CASSLSAGQFTDTQYF
few	NA	TRBV4-3	TRBJ1-4	TGCGCCAGCAGCCAAGTCAGTTGGGCGAGGGCGAATGAAAAACTGTTTTTT	CASSQVSWARANEKLFF
many	NA	TRBV20-1	TRBJ2-1	TGCAGTGCTAGAGATCCCCACGATCTTTACAATGAGCAGTTCTTC	CSARDPHDLYNEQFF
many	TRBD2	TRBV7-9	TRBJ2-5	TGTGCCAGCAGCCCTCGGACTAGCGGGAGTACGCAGACCCAGTACTTC	CASSPRTSGSTQTQYF
NA	NA	TRBV7-3	TRBJ1-2	TGTGCCAGCAGCTTAACGCCGGGGGCGGAGGGCTACACCTTC	CASSLTPGAEGYTF
NA	NA	TRBV7-2	TRBJ2-2	TGTGCCAGCAGCCCCTGGCCCGGAGGGACCGGGGAGCTGTTTTTT	CASSPWPGGTGELFF
NA	TRBD2	TRBV7-9	TRBJ2-5	TGTGCCAGCAGCTTAGGAGGGACTAGCGGATACCAAGAGACCCAGTACTTC	CASSLGGTSGYQETQYF
NA	NA	TRBV4-3	TRBJ1-4	TGCGCCAGCAGGGACGGAACTAATGAAAAACTGTTTTTT	CASRDGTNEKLFF
NA	NA	TRBV15	TRBJ1-6	TGTGCCACCAGCAGAGAACTCAACCTGGACAGTCATTCACCCCTCCACTTT	CATSRELNLDSHSPLHF
NA	NA	TRBV28	TRBJ1-4	TGTGCCAGCACTTTAGGAGGAGGGGGGATCAGGTCTGAAAAACTGTTTTTT	CASTLGGGGIRSEKLFF
few	NA	TRBV7-2	TRBJ1-5	TGTGCCAGCAGCCCAGACGGATTTAGCAATCAGCCCCAGCATTTT	CASSPDGFSNQPQHF
NA	TRBD1	TRBV7-2	TRBJ2-7	TGTGCCAGCAGCTTGGGGGACAGCTACGAGCAGTACTTC	CASSLGDSYEQYF
few	NA	TRBV5-8	TRBJ1-1	TGTGCCAGCAGCTTGGATCAGATGAACACTGAAGCTTTCTTT	CASSLDQMNTEAFF
few	NA	TRBV11-2	TRBJ2-3	TGTGCCAGCAGCTTATCAAATACGCAGTATTTT	CASSLSNTQYF
NA	NA	TRBV27	TRBJ2-1	TGTGCCAGCAGCACCTTTGGCAATGAGCAGTTCTTC	CASSTFGNEQFF